The sequence of this T cell receptor (beta chain) was determined in a study of blood T cell repertoires in COVID-19. Study-wide context: In Cohort 3, a recovered donor had either two negative PCRs, clearance, or symptom resolution. Some COVID-19 samples were acute and others convalescent; all came from the United States, Italy and Spain.

Trimming took 2 bases from V and 4 from J; bases not matched to a gene: 7. The CDR3 length is 15 residues. Germline values: CDR1 SNHLY, CDR2 FYNNEI. Those enrolled, adults aged roughly 18 to 95 years, came from about two dozen US areas. Original analysis: How many nucleated cells were present was estimated from reference gene primer amplification. Sequencing was performed with immunoSEQ multiplex PCR; in TCRdb, only in-frame clones are kept and a portion is missing. That table furnishes V, J and clone size, whereas the DNA furnished D and trimming. The sample holds 250,000 to 350,000 clones; more than 75% are singletons and the top ten take roughly 2%.

The chain uses TRBV2 and TRBJ2-5; 7 bases are a match to TRBD2. Sequencing input: PBMCs or T cells enriched from blood (not recorded which). The clonotype comes from a woman between 55 and 75 years old in a cohort exposed to, infected with or recovered from COVID-19 (not recorded which). In DNA, the CDR3 is TGTGCCAGCAGTGAAAAAACGAAGCGGGGAGAGACCCAGTACTTC. This sequence encodes CASSEKTKRGETQYF.